This TCR beta chain was found in a study of cytotoxic CD8 clonotypes in ibrutinib-treated CLL. Study-wide background: Response samples were taken after a median around 11 months of treatment, range 6 to 36. Study-wide results and limits: Patients showed higher baseline clonality than age-matched healthy donors, and it tracked circulating CD8+ T-cell counts.

Germline V gene sequence: CDR1 MNHEY, CDR2 SMNVEV (reference sequence). J lost 9 bases, V lost 4 bases, and 9 bases had no gene match. The CDR3 has 14 residues. Note on this clone: The antigen is unknown.

The protocol was immunoSEQ multiplex PCR, while the TCRdb copy is restricted to in-frame clones and leaves out a portion. The data show about 140,000 clones, around 84% seen once. The source material was PBMCs, sampled after 36 months of ibrutinib treatment. This sequence joins TRBV27 and TRBJ2-1; 7 bases map to TRBD2. The TCR comes from a human donor with chronic lymphocytic leukemia. The CDR3 coding sequence is TGTGCCAGCAGTTCTCCCGGACTAGGCTCTGAGCAGTTCTTC. Protein: CASSSPGLGSEQFF.